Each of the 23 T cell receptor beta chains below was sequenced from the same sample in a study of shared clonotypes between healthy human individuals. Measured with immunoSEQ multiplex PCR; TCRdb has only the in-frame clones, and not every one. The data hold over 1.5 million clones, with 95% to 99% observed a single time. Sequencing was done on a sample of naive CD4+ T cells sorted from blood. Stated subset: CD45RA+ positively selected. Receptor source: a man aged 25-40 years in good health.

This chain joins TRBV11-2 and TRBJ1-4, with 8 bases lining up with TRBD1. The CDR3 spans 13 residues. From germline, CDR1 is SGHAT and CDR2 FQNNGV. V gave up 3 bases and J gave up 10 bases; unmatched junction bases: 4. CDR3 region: CASSLPGGVKLFF. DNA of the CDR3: TGTGCCAGCAGCTTGCCAGGGGGCGTAAAACTGTTTTTT.

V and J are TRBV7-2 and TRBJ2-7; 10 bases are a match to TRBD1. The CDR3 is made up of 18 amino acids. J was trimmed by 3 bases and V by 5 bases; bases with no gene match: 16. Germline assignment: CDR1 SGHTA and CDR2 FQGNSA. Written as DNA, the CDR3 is TGTGCCAGCAGCCAACACCGGGACAGGGGACTCCTTTTCTACGAGCAGTACTTC. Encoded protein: CASSQHRDRGLLFYEQYF. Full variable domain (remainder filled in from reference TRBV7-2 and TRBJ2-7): GAGVSQSPSNKVTEKGKDVELRCDPISGHTALYWYRQSLGQGLEFLIYFQGNSAPDKSGLPSDRFSAERTGGSVSTLTIQRTQQEDSAVYLCASSQHRDRGLLFYEQYFGPGTRLTVT.

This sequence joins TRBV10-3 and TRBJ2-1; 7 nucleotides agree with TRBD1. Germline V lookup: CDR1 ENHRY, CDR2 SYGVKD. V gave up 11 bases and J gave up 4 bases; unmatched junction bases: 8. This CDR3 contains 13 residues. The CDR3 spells CAVTGTDYNEQFF. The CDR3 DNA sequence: TGTGCCGTCACCGGGACAGATTACAATGAGCAGTTCTTC.

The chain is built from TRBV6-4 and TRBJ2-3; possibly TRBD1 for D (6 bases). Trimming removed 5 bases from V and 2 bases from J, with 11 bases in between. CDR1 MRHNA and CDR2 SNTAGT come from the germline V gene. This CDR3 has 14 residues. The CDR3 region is CASSPTGFTDTQYF. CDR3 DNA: TGTGCCAGCAGTCCGACAGGCTTCACAGATACGCAGTATTTT.

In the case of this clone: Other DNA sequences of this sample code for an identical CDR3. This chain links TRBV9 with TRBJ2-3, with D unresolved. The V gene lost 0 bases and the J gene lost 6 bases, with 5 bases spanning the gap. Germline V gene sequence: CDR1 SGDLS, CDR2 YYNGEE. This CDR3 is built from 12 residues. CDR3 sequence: CASSVALDTQYF. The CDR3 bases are TGTGCCAGCAGCGTAGCCCTGGATACGCAGTATTTT.

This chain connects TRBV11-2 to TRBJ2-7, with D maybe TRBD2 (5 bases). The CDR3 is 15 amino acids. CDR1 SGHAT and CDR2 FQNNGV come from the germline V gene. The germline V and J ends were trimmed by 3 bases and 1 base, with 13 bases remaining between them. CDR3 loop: CASSFPYRGSYEQYF. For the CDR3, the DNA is TGTGCCAGCAGCTTCCCCTATAGAGGGTCCTACGAGCAGTACTTC.

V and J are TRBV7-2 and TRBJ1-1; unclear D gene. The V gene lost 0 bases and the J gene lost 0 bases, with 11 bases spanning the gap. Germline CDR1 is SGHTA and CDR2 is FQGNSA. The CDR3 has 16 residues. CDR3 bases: TGTGCCAGCAGCTTAGCCTCCCCGATGATGAACACTGAAGCTTTCTTT. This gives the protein CASSLASPMMNTEAFF.

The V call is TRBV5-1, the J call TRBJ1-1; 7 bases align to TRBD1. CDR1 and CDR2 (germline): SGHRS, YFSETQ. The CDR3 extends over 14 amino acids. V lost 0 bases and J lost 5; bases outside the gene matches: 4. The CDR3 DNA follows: TGCGCCAGCAGCTTGGAAGGGACAGCAACTGAAGCTTTCTTT. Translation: CASSLEGTATEAFF.

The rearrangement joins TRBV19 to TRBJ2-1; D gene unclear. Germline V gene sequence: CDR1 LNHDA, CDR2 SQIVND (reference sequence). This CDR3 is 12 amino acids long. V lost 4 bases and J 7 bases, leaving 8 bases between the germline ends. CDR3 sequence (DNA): TGTGCCAGTAGTACTCAGGCTAATGAGCAGTTCTTC. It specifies CASSTQANEQFF.

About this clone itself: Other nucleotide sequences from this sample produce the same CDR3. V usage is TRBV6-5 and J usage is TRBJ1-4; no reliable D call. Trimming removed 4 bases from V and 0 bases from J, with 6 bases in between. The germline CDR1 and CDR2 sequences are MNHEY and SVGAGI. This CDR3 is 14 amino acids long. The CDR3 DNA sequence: TGTGCCAGCAGTTCTTCAGCAACTAATGAAAAACTGTTTTTT. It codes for CASSSSATNEKLFF.

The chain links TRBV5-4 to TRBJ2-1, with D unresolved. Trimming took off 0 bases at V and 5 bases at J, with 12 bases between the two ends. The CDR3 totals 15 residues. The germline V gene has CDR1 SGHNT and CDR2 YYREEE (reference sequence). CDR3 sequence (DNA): TGTGCCAGCAGCTTGGGTCTGACATGGGACAATGAGCAGTTCTTC. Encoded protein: CASSLGLTWDNEQFF.

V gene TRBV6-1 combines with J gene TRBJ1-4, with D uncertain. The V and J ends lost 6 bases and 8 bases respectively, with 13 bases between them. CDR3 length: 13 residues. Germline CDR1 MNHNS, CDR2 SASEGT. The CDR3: CASREVGGEKLFF. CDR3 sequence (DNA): TGTGCCAGCAGGGAGGTGGGTGGGGAAAAACTGTTTTTT.

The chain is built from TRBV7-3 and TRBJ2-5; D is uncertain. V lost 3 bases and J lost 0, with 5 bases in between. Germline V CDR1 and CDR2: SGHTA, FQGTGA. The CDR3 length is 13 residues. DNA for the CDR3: TGTGCCAGCAGCTTGACCCACCAAGAGACCCAGTACTTC. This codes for CASSLTHQETQYF.

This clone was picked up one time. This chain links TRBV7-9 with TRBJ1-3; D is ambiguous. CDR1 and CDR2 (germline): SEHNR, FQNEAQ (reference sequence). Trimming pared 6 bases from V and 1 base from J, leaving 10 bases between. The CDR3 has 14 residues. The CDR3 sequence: CASSPNLSGNTIYF. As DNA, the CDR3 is TGTGCCAGCAGTCCGAACCTTTCTGGAAACACCATATATTTT.

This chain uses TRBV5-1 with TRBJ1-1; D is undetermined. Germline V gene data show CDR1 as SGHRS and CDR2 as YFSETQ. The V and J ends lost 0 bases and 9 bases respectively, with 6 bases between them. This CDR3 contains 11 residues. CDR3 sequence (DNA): TGCGCCAGCAGCTTGGGCGAGAAAGCTTTCTTT. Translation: CASSLGEKAFF.

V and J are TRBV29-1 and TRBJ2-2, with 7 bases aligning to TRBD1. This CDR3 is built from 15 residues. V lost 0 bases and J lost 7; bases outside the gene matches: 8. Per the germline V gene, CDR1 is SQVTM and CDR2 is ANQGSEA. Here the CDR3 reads CSVEDRRQGGGELFF. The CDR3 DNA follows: TGCAGCGTTGAAGATCGGAGACAGGGTGGCGGGGAGCTGTTTTTT.

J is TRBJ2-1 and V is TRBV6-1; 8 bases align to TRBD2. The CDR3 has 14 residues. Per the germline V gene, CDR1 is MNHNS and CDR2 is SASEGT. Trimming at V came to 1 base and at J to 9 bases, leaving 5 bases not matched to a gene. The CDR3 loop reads CASSEDPSGLEQFF. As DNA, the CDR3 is TGTGCCAGCAGTGAAGACCCTAGCGGGCTTGAGCAGTTCTTC.

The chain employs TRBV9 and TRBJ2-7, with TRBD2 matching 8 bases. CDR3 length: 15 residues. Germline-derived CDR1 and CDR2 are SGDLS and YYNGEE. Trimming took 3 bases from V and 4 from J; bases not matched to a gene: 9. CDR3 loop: CASSAESGGPYEQYF. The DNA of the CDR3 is TGTGCCAGCAGCGCCGAGTCGGGAGGGCCGTACGAGCAGTACTTC.

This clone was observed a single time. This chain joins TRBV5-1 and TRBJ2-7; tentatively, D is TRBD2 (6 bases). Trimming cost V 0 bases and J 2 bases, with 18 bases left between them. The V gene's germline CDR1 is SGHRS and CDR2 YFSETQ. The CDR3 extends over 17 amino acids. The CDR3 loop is CASSLGWGGVRTYEQYF. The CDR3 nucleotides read TGCGCCAGCAGCTTGGGTTGGGGAGGAGTTCGAACCTACGAGCAGTACTTC.

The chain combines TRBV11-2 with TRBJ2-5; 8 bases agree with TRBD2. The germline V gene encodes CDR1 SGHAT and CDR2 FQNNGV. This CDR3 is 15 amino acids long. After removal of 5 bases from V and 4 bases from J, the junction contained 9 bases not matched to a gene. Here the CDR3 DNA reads TGTGCCAGCAGCCGGGAGGGCGCTTGGGGAGAGACCCAGTACTTC. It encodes CASSREGAWGETQYF.

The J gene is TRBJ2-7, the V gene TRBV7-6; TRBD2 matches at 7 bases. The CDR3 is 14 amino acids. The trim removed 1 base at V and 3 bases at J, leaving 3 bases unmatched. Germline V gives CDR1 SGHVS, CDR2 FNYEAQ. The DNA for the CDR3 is TGTGCCAGCAGCTTAGAGGCTAGCGGCTACGAGCAGTACTTC. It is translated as CASSLEASGYEQYF.

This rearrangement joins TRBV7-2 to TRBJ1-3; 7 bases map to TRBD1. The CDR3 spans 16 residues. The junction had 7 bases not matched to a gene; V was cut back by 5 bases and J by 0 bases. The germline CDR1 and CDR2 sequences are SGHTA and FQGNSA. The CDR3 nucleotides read TGTGCCAGCAGCCCGTACAGGGGACACTCTGGAAACACCATATATTTT. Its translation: CASSPYRGHSGNTIYF.

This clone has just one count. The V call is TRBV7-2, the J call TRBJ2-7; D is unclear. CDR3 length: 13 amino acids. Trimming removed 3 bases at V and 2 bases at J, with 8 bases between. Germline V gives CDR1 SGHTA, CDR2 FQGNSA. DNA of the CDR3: TGTGCCAGCAGCTTTGGTTCAGCCTACGAGCAGTACTTC. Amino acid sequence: CASSFGSAYEQYF.